Given below is one T cell receptor beta chain in context. The antigen remains unidentified. The data stem from a study of Ad26.COV2.S vaccination and SARS-CoV-2 variants. Background on the study: A COV1001 Ad26.COV2.S trial-arm participant provided the sample. In the study, Ad26.COV2.S was injected intramuscularly once, or twice 56 days apart.

Assay used: immunoSEQ multiplex PCR; TCRdb lists only in-frame clones, some missing. In the table there are over 400,000 clones, 80% to 90% of which are singletons. Study findings and constraints: Measurement of non-spike TCR breadth gave similar results in vaccine and placebo recipients.

The treatment here: around 19 received Ad26.COV2.S at low or high dose, single or two shots; 5 received placebo; per-sample allocation not given. Day 63 following the first vaccine or placebo injection was when the samples were taken. An Ad26 vector expressing Wuhan-strain SARS-CoV-2 spike served as the vaccine. There are 14 residues in the CDR3. The germline gives CDR1 SGDLS, CDR2 YYNGEE. The V and J ends lost 1 base and 9 bases respectively, with 14 bases between them. The receptor's source is a person aged 18 to 59 who received the Ad26.COV2.S COVID-19 vaccine or a placebo. The V and J genes are TRBV9 and TRBJ1-5, with D hard to call. The sample consisted of peripheral blood, taken in a trial of Ad26.COV2.S vaccine versus placebo. CDR3 sequence (DNA): TGTGCCAGCAGCGTAAGCCCCCGCCTCGGGCCCCAGCATTTT. This translates into CASSVSPRLGPQHF.